Each of the 8 T cell receptor beta chains below was sequenced from the same sample in a study of blood T cell repertoires in COVID-19. Profiled with immunoSEQ multiplex PCR; TCRdb holds only in-frame clones, not every one. The table lists about 94,000 clones, under 90% of them singletons, with around 19% in the top ten. The material sequenced was peripheral blood. The receptors shown here come from a human donor in a cohort sampled during active COVID-19.

This chain links TRBV6-5 with TRBJ2-1, with 10 bases matching TRBD2. Germline V CDR1 and CDR2: MNHEY, SVGAGI. V lost 10 bases and J lost 0; bases outside the gene matches: 6. The CDR3 totals 15 residues. CDR3 amino acids: CATRLAGASYNEQFF. CDR3 DNA sequence: TGTGCCACCCGCCTAGCGGGAGCCTCCTACAATGAGCAGTTCTTC.

The chain has TRBV6-1 and TRBJ2-5, with D possibly TRBD2 on 5 matching bases. There are 16 residues in the CDR3. Germline CDR1 MNHNS, CDR2 SASEGT. V lost 1 base and J lost 7, with 19 bases in between. CDR3 DNA sequence: TGTGCCAGCAGTGAAGACGGGAAATTCTACAGAGGGACCCAGTACTTC. The encoded protein is CASSEDGKFYRGTQYF.

In this sample, this clone turned up once. The rearrangement joins TRBV5-1 to TRBJ2-7, with TRBD2 matching over 11 bases. This CDR3 has 15 amino acids. With V trimmed by 2 bases and J by 4 bases, 5 bases remained unmatched. From germline, CDR1 is SGHRS and CDR2 YFSETQ. This chain's CDR3 is CASSFLAGGSYEQYF. CDR3 in DNA: TGCGCCAGCAGCTTTCTAGCGGGAGGTTCATACGAGCAGTACTTC. The full variable domain, in which reference TRBV5-1 and TRBJ2-7 provide the parts outside the CDR3, is KAGVTQTPRYLIKTRGQQVTLSCSPISGHRSVSWYQQTPGQGLQFLFEYFSETQRNKGNFPGRFSGRQFSNSRSEMNVSTLELGDSALYLCASSFLAGGSYEQYFGPGTRLTVT.

This chain connects TRBV7-2 to TRBJ2-1, with 13 bases identical to TRBD2. V was clipped by 2 bases and J by 9 bases; unmatched bases: 1. Looked up from germline, CDR1 is SGHTA and CDR2 is FQGNSA. The CDR3 totals 14 residues. The CDR3 DNA sequence: TGTGCCAGCAGCTTACGGACTAGCGGGAGTGAGCAGTTCTTC. As protein: CASSLRTSGSEQFF.

The chain has TRBV28 and TRBJ2-1; 8 bases agree with TRBD1. This CDR3 region has 17 residues. In germline, CDR1 is MDHEN, CDR2 SYDVKM. V trimming: 1 base; J trimming: 8 bases; junction bases outside the gene matches: 13. In DNA, the CDR3 is TGTGCCAGCAGTTTATCTCTCGGACAGGGATCTCAGGATGAGCAGTTCTTC. This sequence encodes CASSLSLGQGSQDEQFF.

This sequence joins TRBV29-1 and TRBJ2-6; 7 positions agree with TRBD1. The CDR3 totals 14 residues. V lost 7 bases, J lost 2 bases, and 5 bases stayed unmatched. Germline V gene lookup returns CDR1 SQVTM and CDR2 ANQGSEA. CDR3 nucleotide sequence: TGCAGCGCCGCCGACAGGGCTGGGGCCAACGTCCTGACTTTC. It is translated as CSAADRAGANVLTF.

In this sample, this clone turned up a few times. This sequence joins TRBV3-1 (or the pseudogene TRBV3-2) and TRBJ2-3; 10 bases line up with TRBD2. The length of the CDR3 is 16 residues. Germline CDR1 LGHDT, CDR2 YNNKEL (reference sequence). V was pared by 1 base and J by 3 bases, with 4 bases of the junction left unmatched. The CDR3 bases are TGTGCCAGCAGCCAAGGAGCTAGCGGGAGAACAGATACGCAGTATTTT. Its translation is CASSQGASGRTDTQYF.

V gene TRBV4-2 combines with J gene TRBJ2-1; the D is unclear. The V end was cut by 0 bases, the J end by 8 bases, with 17 bases between. The germline V gene has CDR1 LGHNA and CDR2 YNFKEQ. CDR3 length equals 16 residues. This chain's CDR3 is CASSQDRSRHEDEQFF. The CDR3 coding sequence is TGTGCCAGCAGCCAAGATCGGAGTCGCCACGAGGATGAGCAGTTCTTC.